This T cell receptor beta chain stems from a study of tumor-infiltrating lymphocytes in primary liver carcinoma. Study-wide points: Significantly greater top-250-clone fractions characterized tumors relative to blood (p = 0.039).

Note on this clonotype: Its specificity is unknown.

The CDR3 length is 16 residues. The V segment lost 4 bases and the J segment 7 bases; nucleotides outside the gene matches: 11. Without any cell sorting, about 18-30 mg of bulk tissue yielded co-extracted RNA and DNA. Priming with a constant-region primer yielded TCR beta cDNA from roughly 0.45 ug total RNA. Library construction for TCR beta comprised three nested multiplex PCR rounds performed with slightly modified ARM-PCR. The first two PCR rounds used TRBV1-TRBV30 forward primers with a C-beta reverse primer, about 10 cycles each. TCRdb reprocessed the multiplex PCR reads via MiXCR and lists one record per CDR3 protein. The sample has about 120,000 distinct CDR3 sequences, roughly 75% seen once.

The chain couples TRBV12-3 or TRBV12-4 to TRBJ1-4; 8 bases match TRBD1. Sequences were obtained from tumor-adjacent normal liver tissue. The clonotype was recovered from a woman between 55 and 75 years old with primary liver carcinoma and hepatitis B virus infection. The CDR3 reads CASSSARYGTGEKLFF. The CDR3 DNA reads TGTGCCAGCAGTTCGGCGAGATACGGGACAGGTGAAAAACTGTTTTTT.